This record looks at one T cell receptor beta chain sequence and its context. Assay used: immunoSEQ multiplex PCR; TCRdb lists only in-frame clones, some missing. This sample has 7,500 or so clones, with 65% to 75% found just once. The data originate from a study of chemoradiotherapy in HPV16-positive cancers. Germline CDR1 MGHDK, CDR2 SYGVNS. V dropped 3 bases and J dropped 4 bases, with 10 bases sitting between them. The CDR3 length is 14 residues. The rearrangement joins TRBV25-1 to TRBJ2-1; D may be TRBD2 (7 bases). This TCR derives from a human donor with HPV-associated anogenital cancer. The material was tumor tissue, obtained from a patient who underwent chemoradiotherapy. CDR3 bases: TGTGCCAGCAGTGAGGGGGGGGCGTACAATGAGCAGTTCTTC. Its translation: CASSEGGAYNEQFF.